The source of this T cell receptor beta chain is a study of blood T cells in healthy people across ages. Trimming took off 5 bases at V and 7 bases at J, with 14 bases between the two ends. The germline CDR1 and CDR2 sequences are DFQATT and SNEGSKA (reference sequence). The CDR3 consists of 12 residues. It was with a sample-barcoded 5' primer and a J-beta primer mix that a second PCR of roughly 6 to 12 cycles was run. In TCRdb, the 5' RACE reads were re-called with MiXCR into one record per CDR3 protein. The table includes 550,000 to 750,000 distinct CDR3 sequences, over 20% detected once. Sequencing was done on a sample of blood. This chain uses TRBV20-1 with TRBJ1-2, with TRBD1 as a possible D gene (5 bases). The receptor was derived from a man in his 70s in good health. The CDR3: CSARQGSFGYTF. As DNA, the CDR3 is TGCAGTGCTCGTCAGGGTTCTTTTGGCTACACCTTC.